This paragraph reports one T cell receptor (beta chain). Its target antigen remains unknown. No base quality information exists; no much larger clone differs at one position. The 39 donors, aged 6 to 90 years, were systemically healthy Caucasian individuals from Russia. Each donor gave approximately 9.4 milliliters of peripheral blood, drawn into EDTA-treated Vacutainer tubes. Ficoll-Paque density-gradient centrifugation was used to isolate PBMCs, with at least 6 million per sample. Total RNA was extracted from PBMCs with Trizol reagent, with at least 6 micrograms obtained per sample. Naive CD45RAhigh/CD27high T cell percentages were measured by flow cytometry on a PBMC aliquot from every donor. The sample originates from a study of blood T cells in healthy people across ages (dated by TCRdb to the mid-2010s). Study-level background: Template switching captured roughly one uniquely barcoded TCR beta cDNA molecule per two T cells in model experiments. The study measured age-related changes in TCR beta repertoire diversity using deep sequencing normalized with unique cDNA molecular identifiers. The study analyzed two additional independent replicas of 1 million unique cDNA reads from the same blood draw for two donors, one aged 18 to 30 and one aged 80 or older. To avoid experimental bias, donors of different ages were randomly spread across the sequencing lanes. The donors were divided into four age groups: young (average roughly 15 years), middle-aged (under 40), aged (roughly 60) and long-lived (roughly 82). What the authors observed across the whole study: Observed TCR beta diversity per million T cells fell roughly linearly with age, and a significant reduction was already apparent by age around 44. Because donor CMV infection status was unknown, age-related changes in expanded clonotypes were potentially confounded. There was a strong correlation between observed TCR beta diversity and the percentage of naive T cells measured by flow cytometry. Compared with the aged group, the long-lived group had more naive CD4+ T cells, fewer expanded clones and increased TCR diversity, a pattern suggesting age selection. Total diversity estimates from one million sequenced T cells were considered lower bounds and underestimates. Bulk unsorted PBMC profiling prevented conclusive comparison of naive and antigen-experienced compartments.

The library was obtained by 5' RACE. For sequencing, an Illumina HiSeq 2500 was employed. A second PCR of roughly 6 to 11 cycles was run with a J-beta primer mix and a sample-barcoded 5' primer. A unique molecular identifier was introduced onto each TCR beta cDNA molecule by a template-switch 5' adaptor carrying 12 random nucleotides. At least 2.5 million CDR3-containing paired-end reads were obtained from each sample. All of the RNA was converted into first-strand cDNA using the Mint cDNA synthesis kit, with a TRBC-specific oligonucleotide serving as the primer. After uracil-DNA glycosylase treatment, a first 18-cycle PCR used universal primers M1SS and BC2_uni_R on all cDNA. For the original study's pipeline: Normalization of each sample was performed by random selection of 1 million high-quality reads, each carrying a distinct molecular identifier. Reads with shared molecular identifiers were discarded instead of being binned into consensus sequences. MiTCR, set to a Q25 quality threshold and the strictest error-elimination algorithm, was used for CDR3 identification, clonotype clustering and error correction. A nonparametric unseen species model with Euler transformation was used to estimate a lower bound on total TCR beta diversity. TCRdb reprocessing: public reads trimmed at Q25 with fastp, clones called with MiXCR, in-frame beta chains kept. Rows are unified per CDR3 protein, each entry keeping the most common DNA and genes. The authors' filters were not applied to this entry. The sample table holds approximately 810,000 distinct CDR3 sequences, of which under 40% were seen once. About an eighth of the sample rests with the top ten.

The cysteine opens and the phenylalanine closes a CDR3 of 15 amino acids. The sequence is cut down to CDR3 DNA, 45 bases in frame from base 1. V drops 6 bases and J drops 0 bases, leaving 15 bases in between. CDR1 DFQATT and CDR2 SNEGSKA were looked up in the germline V gene (reference sequence). Material for sequencing was blood. Rearrangement joined TRBV20-1 to TRBJ1-5; the D gene identity is not certain. The TCR originated in a man between 18 and 29 years old in good health. CDR3 sequence: CSAPMLRGSNQPQHF. The base sequence is TGCAGTGCCCCCATGCTGCGGGGTAGCAATCAGCCCCAGCATTTT.